These 27 T cell receptor beta chains were sequenced from one sample in a study of T cell repertoires and Cas9 in healthy adults. TCRdb's copy holds only in-frame clones and misses some; the assay was immunoSEQ multiplex PCR. The sample lists 1,200 to 1,500 clones; around 80% were seen once. Sequencing input: SpCas9-reactive Tregs (CD4+, CD25+, CD127-, CD137+, CD154-) from PBMCs; culture status not recorded. Source of these receptors: a human donor in good health.

J is TRBJ2-1 and V is TRBV5-1, with 7 bases fitting TRBD2. The CDR3 totals 16 residues. Looked up from germline, CDR1 is SGHRS and CDR2 is YFSETQ. The J segment lost 3 bases and the V segment lost 1 base, leaving 7 bases of the junction unmatched. CDR3 amino acids: CASSLMPSGNYNEQFF. The CDR3 DNA reads TGCGCCAGCAGCTTGATGCCTAGCGGAAACTACAATGAGCAGTTCTTC.

The genes are TRBV9 and TRBJ1-3; D is uncertain. Per germline, CDR1 SGDLS and CDR2 YYNGEE. The V gene lost 0 bases and the J gene lost 0 bases, with 7 bases spanning the gap. The CDR3 contains 15 residues. CDR3 residues: CASSVGSSSGNTIYF. Here the CDR3 DNA reads TGTGCCAGCAGCGTAGGATCCAGCTCTGGAAACACCATATATTTT.

The CDR3 region is CASSPGQGFAFF. The DNA of the CDR3 is TGTGCCAGCTCACCGGGACAGGGGTTCGCTTTCTTT. This rearrangement joins TRBV18 to TRBJ1-1, with 10 bases identical to TRBD1. This CDR3 contains 12 residues. V was clipped by 3 bases and J by 11 bases; unmatched bases: 3. Germline CDR1 and CDR2: KGHSH and LQKENI.

The chain is built from TRBV7-2 and TRBJ2-5, with 8 bases matching TRBD2. Germline V gene sequence: CDR1 SGHTA, CDR2 FQGNSA. This CDR3 comprises 15 residues. The V and J ends lost 2 bases and 1 base, in that order; junction bases with no gene match: 3. The CDR3 reads CASSLRGLAQETQYF. In DNA, the CDR3 is TGTGCCAGCAGCTTACGAGGACTAGCCCAAGAGACCCAGTACTTC. The full variable domain, with the rest looked up from reference TRBV7-2 and TRBJ2-5, is GAGVSQSPSNKVTEKGKDVELRCDPISGHTALYWYRQSLGQGLEFLIYFQGNSAPDKSGLPSDRFSAERTGGSVSTLTIQRTQQEDSAVYLCASSLRGLAQETQYFGPGTRLLVL.

This clone was seen a handful of times. CDR3 in DNA: TGTGCCAGCAGCTTAGTCAGGGGCACTGAAGCTTTCTTT. This gives the protein CASSLVRGTEAFF. The genes are TRBV7-6 and TRBJ1-1; D is possibly TRBD1 (6 bases). V was cut by 1 base and J by 4 bases, with 7 bases left in between. The CDR3 has 13 amino acids. Germline CDR1 and CDR2: SGHVS and FNYEAQ.

The chain joins TRBV18 to TRBJ2-2; tentative D call: TRBD1 (6 bases). Germline loops: CDR1 KGHSH, CDR2 LQKENI. The CDR3 loop spans 14 amino acids. Trimming pared 3 bases from V and 8 bases from J, leaving 13 bases between. CDR3 DNA sequence: TGTGCCAGCTCACCGGGACAATTACCTGGGGAGCTGTTTTTT. Its protein is CASSPGQLPGELFF.

DNA for the CDR3: TGTGCCAGCTCATCGACTGATGAGGGGGCCGGCAATCAGCCCCAGCATTTT. Residues: CASSSTDEGAGNQPQHF. V usage is TRBV18 and J usage is TRBJ1-5; 7 nucleotides align to TRBD1. The CDR3 is made up of 17 amino acids. V gave up 5 bases and J gave up 2 bases; unmatched junction bases: 12. Germline CDR1 and CDR2: KGHSH and LQKENI.

The chain carries TRBV25-1 and TRBJ2-5, with D possibly TRBD2 on 7 matching bases. Germline V gives CDR1 MGHDK, CDR2 SYGVNS. The V gene lost 2 bases and the J gene lost 6 bases, with 13 bases spanning the gap. CDR3 length: 14 amino acids. This CDR3 reads CASSEGGGGKTQYF. The DNA for the CDR3 is TGTGCCAGCAGTGAAGGCGGGGGCGGAAAGACCCAGTACTTC.

This clone was counted a single time. This rearrangement joins TRBV19 to TRBJ1-5, with D possibly TRBD1 on 5 matching bases. The CDR3 loop spans 15 amino acids. The V end lost 4 bases, the J end lost 9 bases, and 19 bases lay between the germline ends. Germline V gene data show CDR1 as LNHDA and CDR2 as SQIVND (reference sequence). This CDR3 reads CASSTFGGRIRPQHF. CDR3 nucleotides: TGTGCCAGTAGTACGTTCGGGGGTAGGATTAGGCCCCAGCATTTT.

The V call is TRBV7-6, the J call TRBJ2-2, with D hard to call. CDR3 length equals 16 residues. CDR1 SGHVS and CDR2 FNYEAQ come from the germline V gene. V was trimmed by 4 bases and J by 0 bases, leaving 12 bases between them. CDR3 residues: CASSSPTPTNTGELFF. In DNA, the CDR3 is TGTGCCAGCAGCTCACCAACACCCACGAACACCGGGGAGCTGTTTTTT. Using reference TRBV7-6 and TRBJ2-2 for the parts outside the CDR3, the full variable domain is GAGVSQSPRYKVTKRGQDVALRCDPISGHVSLYWYRQALGQGPEFLTYFNYEAQQDKSGLPNDRFSAERPEGSISTLTIQRTEQRDSAMYRCASSSPTPTNTGELFFGEGSRLTVL.

J is TRBJ1-2 and V is TRBV10-3, with D tentatively TRBD1 (6 bases). The CDR3 has 12 amino acids. Looked up from germline, CDR1 is ENHRY and CDR2 is SYGVKD. The germline V and J ends were trimmed by 8 bases and 8 bases, with 15 bases remaining between them. The CDR3 DNA reads TGTGCCATCGGGACACGGATGACCGGCTACACCTTC. This translates into CAIGTRMTGYTF.

V is TRBV4-1 and J is TRBJ2-2; the D is unclear. Germline CDR1 reads MGHRA; CDR2 reads YSYEKL. The V and J ends lost 5 bases and 4 bases respectively, with 14 bases between them. The CDR3 spans 15 residues. CDR3 region: CASSWQPVVTGELFF. The CDR3 DNA is TGCGCCAGCAGCTGGCAACCGGTGGTCACCGGGGAGCTGTTTTTT.

This chain connects TRBV6-5 to TRBJ2-1; D gene ambiguous. CDR1 is MNHEY and CDR2 is SVGAGI in the germline V gene. The V end was cut by 1 base, the J end by 9 bases, with 10 bases between. The CDR3 runs to 13 residues. The CDR3 DNA sequence: TGTGCCAGCAGTTACTGGCTAGTTGGTGAGCAGTTCTTC. Its translation: CASSYWLVGEQFF.

The chain is built from TRBV5-5 and TRBJ1-3; TRBD1 aligns across 7 bases. Germline values: CDR1 SGHKS, CDR2 YYEKEE (reference sequence). The CDR3 consists of 17 residues. V was pared by 3 bases and J by 1 base, with 10 bases of the junction left unmatched. The CDR3 region has the DNA TGTGCCAGCAGCTGGGGCACAGGGGTCAAATCTGGAAACACCATATATTTT. It is translated as CASSWGTGVKSGNTIYF.

The chain links TRBV27 to TRBJ1-2; maybe TRBD1 (5 bases). V was shortened by 4 bases and J by 4 bases, with 13 bases between the two germline ends. The CDR3 spans 14 residues. CDR1 MNHEY and CDR2 SMNVEV come from the germline V gene (reference sequence). The CDR3 DNA reads TGTGCCAGCAGTTGGCGTCAGGGACTCTATGGCTACACCTTC. As protein: CASSWRQGLYGYTF.

The CDR3 nucleotides are TGTGCCAGCGGTCGGGCTAACTATGGCTACACCTTC. It specifies CASGRANYGYTF. J is TRBJ1-2 and V is TRBV27; D not resolved. The CDR3 consists of 12 residues. The germline V and J ends were trimmed by 8 bases and 0 bases, with 7 bases remaining between them. Germline assignment: CDR1 MNHEY and CDR2 SMNVEV (reference sequence).

J is TRBJ1-6 and V is TRBV10-3; D is undetermined. CDR3 length equals 16 residues. In germline, CDR1 is ENHRY, CDR2 SYGVKD. V was trimmed by 0 bases and J by 0 bases, leaving 6 bases between them. DNA of the CDR3: TGTGCCATCAGTGAGTCGGTGAGCTCCTATAATTCACCCCTCCACTTT. Its protein product is CAISESVSSYNSPLHF.

The chain employs TRBV7-3 and TRBJ2-3; a weak D match, TRBD2 (6 bases). Trimming took 2 bases from V and 3 from J, leaving 12 bases between them. Germline CDR1 is SGHTA and CDR2 is FQGTGA. The CDR3 has 15 amino acids. CDR3 in amino acids: CASSLDGGRTDTQYF. The CDR3 DNA is TGTGCCAGCAGCTTAGACGGGGGAAGGACAGATACGCAGTATTTT.

The CDR3: CASSPEGRGSGANVLTF. In DNA form, the CDR3 reads TGTGCCAGCAGTCCCGAGGGCAGGGGCTCTGGGGCCAACGTCCTGACTTTC. The V and J genes are TRBV2 and TRBJ2-6; TRBD1 is a possible D gene (6 bases). This CDR3 has 17 residues. The V gene's germline CDR1 is SNHLY and CDR2 FYNNEI. V was cut by 5 bases and J by 0 bases, with 14 bases left in between.

A word on this clone: A read error is possible here, since a much larger clone lies one base away. The same CDR3 also results from other DNA sequences found in this sample. The rearrangement links TRBV11-2 to TRBJ1-2; 8 bases are shared with TRBD1. Germline loops: CDR1 SGHAT, CDR2 FQNNGV. The CDR3 extends over 14 amino acids. Trimming took 2 bases from V and 9 from J; bases not matched to a gene: 8. The CDR3, as DNA: TGTGCCAGCAGCTTAACCACTACAGGGGGTAGCTACACCTTC. Translation gives CASSLTTTGGSYTF.

The CDR3 here is CASSPDAYNEQFF. The CDR3, as DNA: TGCGCCAGCAGTCCTGACGCTTACAATGAGCAGTTCTTC. The chain joins TRBV5-1 to TRBJ2-1, with no clear D. The CDR3 has 13 residues. Germline CDR1 reads SGHRS; CDR2 reads YFSETQ. Trimming removed 5 bases from V and 4 bases from J, with 10 bases in between. Full variable domain (missing parts from reference TRBV5-1 and TRBJ2-1): KAGVTQTPRYLIKTRGQQVTLSCSPISGHRSVSWYQQTPGQGLQFLFEYFSETQRNKGNFPGRFSGRQFSNSRSEMNVSTLELGDSALYLCASSPDAYNEQFFGPGTRLTVL.

In DNA, the CDR3 is TGTGCCAGCAGCTTATGGGGACAGAACACCGGGGAGCTGTTTTTT. It codes for CASSLWGQNTGELFF. V usage is TRBV7-8 and J usage is TRBJ2-2; D possibly corresponds to TRBD1 (6 bases). This CDR3 comprises 15 residues. Trimming cost V 2 bases and J 1 base, with 8 bases left between them. Germline CDR1 is SGHVS and CDR2 is FQNEAQ.

The chain is built from TRBV6-5 and TRBJ1-2; D may be TRBD1 (5 bases). The CDR3 extends over 12 amino acids. V lost 7 bases and J 8 bases, leaving 14 bases between the germline ends. CDR1 is MNHEY, CDR2 SVGAGI, per germline. The CDR3 protein is CASTENRGGYTF. CDR3 nucleotide sequence: TGTGCCAGCACCGAGAATCGGGGCGGCTACACCTTC.

The V and J genes are TRBV7-9 and TRBJ1-5; D not certain. This CDR3 has 13 residues. CDR1 and CDR2 (germline): SEHNR, FQNEAQ (reference sequence). V gave up 6 bases and J gave up 0 bases, with 6 bases separating them. The chain's CDR3 is CASRGGSNQPQHF. DNA of the CDR3: TGTGCCAGCAGGGGCGGTAGCAATCAGCCCCAGCATTTT.

The chain couples TRBV5-1 to TRBJ2-3; no firm D call. Germline V gene sequence: CDR1 SGHRS, CDR2 YFSETQ. V was cut by 0 bases and J by 4 bases, with 12 bases left in between. The CDR3 totals 15 residues. CDR3 loop: CASSLAFSDPDTQYF. CDR3 bases: TGCGCCAGCAGCTTGGCATTTTCAGATCCAGATACGCAGTATTTT.

The V and J genes are TRBV5-4 and TRBJ2-7, with 7 nucleotides matching TRBD1. V dropped 1 base and J dropped 5; count of bases not matched to a gene: 6. The CDR3 has 14 amino acids. The V gene's germline CDR1 is SGHNT and CDR2 YYREEE (reference sequence). Here the CDR3 reads CASSLTDRTHEQYF. The CDR3 region has the DNA TGTGCCAGCAGCTTGACGGACAGGACCCACGAGCAGTACTTC.

The chain employs TRBV16 and TRBJ1-1; D perhaps matches TRBD1 (6 bases). Trimming removed 1 base at V and 5 bases at J, with 14 bases between. Germline CDR1 is KGHSY and CDR2 is FQNENV. CDR3 length: 15 amino acids. CDR3 residues: CASSQFEGDWTEAFF. CDR3 nucleotides: TGTGCCAGCAGCCAATTCGAGGGGGACTGGACTGAAGCTTTCTTT. Combining the CDR3 with reference TRBV16 and TRBJ1-1 gives the whole variable domain GEEVAQTPKHLVRGEGQKAKLYCAPIKGHSYVFWYQQVLKNEFKFLISFQNENVFDETGMPKERFSAKCLPNSPCSLEIQATKLEDSAVYFCASSQFEGDWTEAFFGQGTRLTVV.